Listed below are T cell receptor beta chains from one sample, sequenced in a study of pediatric ulcerative colitis. Libraries were prepared by immunoSEQ multiplex PCR; TCRdb keeps only in-frame clonotypes and omits some of them. The sample lists roughly 64,000 clones, roughly 90% occurring once. Sequenced: blood. The receptors were gathered from a boy younger than 18 with severe ulcerative colitis. Both conserved end residues are trimmed from each CDR3. A D gene is named only where the DNA matches it firmly.

cdr3_aa,d_call,v_call,j_call
ASSYGQTYGYT,-,TRBV5-4,TRBJ1-2
ASSPTQGSYNEQF,-,TRBV7-9,TRBJ2-1
ASSQDLASGRASEQF,TRBD2,TRBV4-1,TRBJ2-1
AWSAQSSFREQF,-,TRBV30,TRBJ2-1
ASSSPSASTRRNEQF,-,TRBV7-2,TRBJ2-1
ASSQDRVNTEAF,TRBD1,TRBV18,TRBJ1-1
ASSEAVGGGELF,-,TRBV6-1,TRBJ2-2
ASSGDDEQF,-,TRBV5-6,TRBJ2-1
ATSREVHEQF,-,TRBV15,TRBJ2-1
ASSPFGYGYT,-,TRBV14,TRBJ1-2
ASSASDRGQTEAF,TRBD1,TRBV19,TRBJ1-1
ASSGRTGKGGNTIY,-,TRBV6-1,TRBJ1-3
ASSEGLAGIREQY,TRBD2,TRBV9,TRBJ2-7
ASTRTSGVRGGTDTQY,TRBD2,TRBV4-3,TRBJ2-3
AISESQSMDTEAF,-,TRBV10-3,TRBJ1-1
ASSLDRGGRPGY,TRBD2,TRBV11-3,TRBJ2-5
ASSSYMNTEAF,-,TRBV11-2,TRBJ1-1
ASSLQENTEAF,-,TRBV2,TRBJ1-1
ASSLLGPNTEAF,-,TRBV27,TRBJ1-1
ASSHYGQGSTEAF,TRBD1,TRBV6-5,TRBJ1-1
ASSQTGGNQPQH,TRBD1,TRBV4-1,TRBJ1-5
ASSLEISSTFTSSNEQF,-,TRBV7-9,TRBJ2-1
ASSASTDTQY,-,TRBV9,TRBJ2-3
ASSVRGQSGNYGYT,-,TRBV2,TRBJ1-2
ASSPGPERATYEQY,-,TRBV18,TRBJ2-7
ASSKDLQGAQTDTQY,TRBD1,TRBV7-2,TRBJ2-3
ASSLATMTSYGAF,-,TRBV7-9,TRBJ1-1
ASSRGYEQY,-,TRBV11-3,TRBJ2-7
ASSPPAGTGETEAF,TRBD1,TRBV18,TRBJ1-1
ASSSGAYEQY,-,TRBV11-3,TRBJ2-7
ASTRAANYGYT,-,TRBV19,TRBJ1-2
ATSAGANVLT,-,TRBV19,TRBJ2-6
ASSLGASTDTQY,-,TRBV11-3,TRBJ2-3
ASRWALQETQY,-,TRBV11-2,TRBJ2-5
ASSTGTGGLKNNEQF,TRBD1,TRBV5-1,TRBJ2-1
ASTLSGKEGNEQF,TRBD2,TRBV5-1,TRBJ2-1
AWRDQTEAF,-,TRBV30,TRBJ1-1
ASGPPTRGYNEQF,-,TRBV12-5,TRBJ2-1
ASSEDVKQGGTQY,-,TRBV2,TRBJ2-5
ASSFTALAGHSTDTQY,TRBD2,TRBV7-8,TRBJ2-3
ASSLWGVSYNEQF,-,TRBV27,TRBJ2-1
SVEDGGLATDTQY,TRBD2,TRBV29-1,TRBJ2-3
ASSLDERATYEQY,-,TRBV5-1,TRBJ2-7
ASSLGTSGRSETQY,TRBD2,TRBV11-2,TRBJ2-5
ASSFGLAGIGEQF,TRBD2,TRBV7-9,TRBJ2-1
ASSIRDASNQPQH,-,TRBV19,TRBJ1-5
ASSERVSYEQY,-,TRBV10-1,TRBJ2-7
ASSRGTGGSYEQY,TRBD1,TRBV6-5,TRBJ2-7
ASSSRRGVGTEAF,-,TRBV28,TRBJ1-1
ASSMYHYRDSLISSGANVLT,TRBD1,TRBV19,TRBJ2-6
ASSLKGLAGGSSYEQY,TRBD2,TRBV5-4,TRBJ2-7
ASSSGDLPYEQY,-,TRBV11-2,TRBJ2-7
ASSETPPVSGANVLT,-,TRBV6-1,TRBJ2-6
ASSQLAGGSSYNEQF,TRBD2,TRBV4-1,TRBJ2-1
ASSKAQRGEETQY,-,TRBV21-1,TRBJ2-5
ASSTQGAYNSPLH,TRBD1,TRBV27,TRBJ1-6